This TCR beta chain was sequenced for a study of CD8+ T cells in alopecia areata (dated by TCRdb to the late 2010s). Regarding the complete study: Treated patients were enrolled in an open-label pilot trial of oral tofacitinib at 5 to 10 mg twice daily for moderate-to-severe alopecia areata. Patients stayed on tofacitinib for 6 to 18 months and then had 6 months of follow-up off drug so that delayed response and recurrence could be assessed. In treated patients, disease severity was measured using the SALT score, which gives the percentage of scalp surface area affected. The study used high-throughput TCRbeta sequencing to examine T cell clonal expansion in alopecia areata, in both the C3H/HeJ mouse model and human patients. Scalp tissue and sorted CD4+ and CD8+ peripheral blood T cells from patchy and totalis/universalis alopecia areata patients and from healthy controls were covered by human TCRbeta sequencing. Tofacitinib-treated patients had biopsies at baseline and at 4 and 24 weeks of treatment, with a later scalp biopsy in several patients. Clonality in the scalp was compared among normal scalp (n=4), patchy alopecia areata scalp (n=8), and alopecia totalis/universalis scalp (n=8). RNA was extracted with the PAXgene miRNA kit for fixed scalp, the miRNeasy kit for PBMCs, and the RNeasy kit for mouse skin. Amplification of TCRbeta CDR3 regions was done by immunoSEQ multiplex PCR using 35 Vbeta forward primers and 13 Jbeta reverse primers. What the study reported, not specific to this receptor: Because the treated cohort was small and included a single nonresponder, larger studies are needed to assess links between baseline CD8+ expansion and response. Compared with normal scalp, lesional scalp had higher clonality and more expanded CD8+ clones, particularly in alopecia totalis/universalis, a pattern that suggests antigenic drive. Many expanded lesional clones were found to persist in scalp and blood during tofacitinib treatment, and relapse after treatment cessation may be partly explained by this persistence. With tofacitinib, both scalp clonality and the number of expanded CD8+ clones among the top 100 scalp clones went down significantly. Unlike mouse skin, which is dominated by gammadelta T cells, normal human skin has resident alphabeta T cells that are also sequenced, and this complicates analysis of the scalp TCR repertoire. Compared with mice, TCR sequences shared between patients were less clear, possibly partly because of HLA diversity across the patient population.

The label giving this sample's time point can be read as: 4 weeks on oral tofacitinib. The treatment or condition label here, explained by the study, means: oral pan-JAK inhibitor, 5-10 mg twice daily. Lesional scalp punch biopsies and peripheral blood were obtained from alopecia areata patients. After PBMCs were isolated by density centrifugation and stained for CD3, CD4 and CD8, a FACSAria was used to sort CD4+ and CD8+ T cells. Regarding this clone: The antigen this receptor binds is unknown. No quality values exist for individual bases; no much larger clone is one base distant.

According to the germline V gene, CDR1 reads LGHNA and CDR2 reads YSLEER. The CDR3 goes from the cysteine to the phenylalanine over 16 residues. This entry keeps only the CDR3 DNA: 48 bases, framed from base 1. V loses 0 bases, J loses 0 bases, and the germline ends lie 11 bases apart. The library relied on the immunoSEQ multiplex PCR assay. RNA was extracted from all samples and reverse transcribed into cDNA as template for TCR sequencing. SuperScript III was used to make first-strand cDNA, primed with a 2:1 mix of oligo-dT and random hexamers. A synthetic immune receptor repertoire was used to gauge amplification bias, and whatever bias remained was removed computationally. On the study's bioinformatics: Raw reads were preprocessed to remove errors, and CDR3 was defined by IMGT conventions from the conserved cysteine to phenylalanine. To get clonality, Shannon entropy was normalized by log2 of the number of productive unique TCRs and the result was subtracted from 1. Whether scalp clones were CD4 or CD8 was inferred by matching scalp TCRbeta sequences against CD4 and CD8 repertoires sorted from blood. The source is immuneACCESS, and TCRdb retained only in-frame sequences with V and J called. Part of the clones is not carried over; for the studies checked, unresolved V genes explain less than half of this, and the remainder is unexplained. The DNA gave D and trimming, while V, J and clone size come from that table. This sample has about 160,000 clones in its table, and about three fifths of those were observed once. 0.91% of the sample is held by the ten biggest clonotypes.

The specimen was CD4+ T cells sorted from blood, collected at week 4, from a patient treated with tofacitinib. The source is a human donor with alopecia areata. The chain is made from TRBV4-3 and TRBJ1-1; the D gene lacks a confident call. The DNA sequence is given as TGCGCCAGCAGCCAAGATCCGGGGAGGGTGAACACTGAAGCTTTCTTT. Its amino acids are CASSQDPGRVNTEAFF.